This T cell receptor beta chain was recorded in a study of shared clonotypes between healthy human individuals. Measured with immunoSEQ multiplex PCR; TCRdb has only the in-frame clones, and not every one. The table records 2,100,000 or so clones, 95% of them present only once. Turning to this clone: Its target is unknown.

The ends lost 5 bases at V and 0 bases at J; junction bases unmatched: 7. The CDR3 is made up of 15 amino acids. Germline CDR1 reads MNHNS; CDR2 reads SASEGT. Findings and limits, study-wide: Clonotypes that were shared across a few donors made up roughly 5% of naive CD4 clonotypes. Clonotype sharing among donors likely depends on sequencing depth.

The sequence was obtained from a man between 18 and 35 years old in good health. The sequenced sample was naive CD4+ T cells sorted from blood. Noted subset: CD45RA+ positively selected. The chain employs TRBV6-1 and TRBJ2-7, with 7 bases aligning to TRBD2. CDR3 residues: CASSTSSGISYEQYF. CDR3 nucleotides: TGTGCCAGCAGTACATCTAGCGGAATCTCCTACGAGCAGTACTTC.